This TCR beta chain was sequenced for a study of blood T cells in healthy people across ages. This clonotype has just a few counts. Combining a sample-barcoded 5' primer with a J-beta primer mix, a second PCR ran for roughly 7 to 12 cycles. TCRdb ran MiXCR on the 5' RACE reads and lists one entry per CDR3 protein. The table lists hundreds of thousands of distinct CDR3 sequences, roughly 30% of them singletons. This TCR was sampled from a woman aged 80 or older in good health. Specimen: blood.

The CDR3: CASKAGSNTGELFF. CDR3 coding DNA: TGCGCCAGCAAGGCAGGATCGAACACCGGGGAGCTGTTTTTT. The chain is built from TRBV5-1 and TRBJ2-2; no reliable D call. The V end lost 6 bases, the J end lost 0 bases, and 9 bases lay between the germline ends. The CDR3 is 14 residues long. The germline CDR1 and CDR2 sequences are SGHRS and YFSETQ.